The source of this T cell receptor beta chain is a study of PD-1 blockade in classical Hodgkin lymphoma. Profiled with immunoSEQ multiplex PCR; TCRdb holds only in-frame clones, not every one. The sample carries over 75,000 clones, 75% to 95% recorded once. Time point of the sample: cycle 4 day 1 (C4D1), after five to seven weeks of nivolumab. Each patient experienced a relapse that followed autologous stem cell transplantation, and brentuximab vedotin exposure varied. Study results and caveats: Patients with a complete response exhibited baseline diversity comparable to newly diagnosed patients. While CD8+ TCR diversity did not rise significantly by C4D1, CD4+ TCR diversity did. Reported findings placed baseline TCR diversity lower in newly diagnosed patients (compared with healthy donors). Exclusion applied to patients who initiated nivolumab less than 1 year following ASCT.

About this clone: What it binds is unknown.

The input for sequencing was peripheral blood mononuclear cells (PBMCs), taken before the fourth cycle of nivolumab. The TCR was taken from a human donor with classical Hodgkin lymphoma.

The CDR3 DNA is TGTGCCTGGGCGGACTTCTACGAGCAGTACTTC. The encoded protein is CAWADFYEQYF. V gene TRBV30 combines with J gene TRBJ2-7, with D possibly being TRBD2 (5 bases). Germline V gives CDR1 GTSNPN, CDR2 SVGIG (reference sequence). Trimming took 5 bases from V and 3 from J, leaving 8 bases between them. The CDR3 sequence is 11 residues long.